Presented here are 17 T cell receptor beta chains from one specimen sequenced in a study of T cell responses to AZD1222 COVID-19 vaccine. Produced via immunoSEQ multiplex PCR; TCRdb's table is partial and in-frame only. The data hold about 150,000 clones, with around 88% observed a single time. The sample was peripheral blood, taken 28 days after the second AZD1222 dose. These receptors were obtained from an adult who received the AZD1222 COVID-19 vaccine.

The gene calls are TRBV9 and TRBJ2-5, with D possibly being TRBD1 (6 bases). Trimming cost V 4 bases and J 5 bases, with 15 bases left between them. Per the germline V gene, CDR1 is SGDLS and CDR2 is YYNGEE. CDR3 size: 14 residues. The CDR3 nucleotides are TGTGCCAGCAGCCCGCAGGGGATGGCGGAGACCCAGTACTTC. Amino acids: CASSPQGMAETQYF.

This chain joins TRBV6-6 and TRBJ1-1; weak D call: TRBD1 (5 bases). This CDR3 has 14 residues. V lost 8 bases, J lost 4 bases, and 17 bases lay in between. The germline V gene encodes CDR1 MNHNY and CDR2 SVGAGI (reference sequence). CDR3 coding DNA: TGTGCCAGCTATTTCCGAGACAGAATCACTGAAGCTTTCTTT. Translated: CASYFRDRITEAFF.

CDR3 residues: CASSWTGYQPQHF. CDR3 nucleotides: TGTGCCAGCAGTTGGACAGGGTATCAGCCCCAGCATTTT. This chain connects TRBV12-3 or TRBV12-4 to TRBJ1-5, with 8 bases that match TRBD1. CDR3 length: 13 amino acids. Trimming cost V 4 bases and J 5 bases; bases outside gene matches: 1.

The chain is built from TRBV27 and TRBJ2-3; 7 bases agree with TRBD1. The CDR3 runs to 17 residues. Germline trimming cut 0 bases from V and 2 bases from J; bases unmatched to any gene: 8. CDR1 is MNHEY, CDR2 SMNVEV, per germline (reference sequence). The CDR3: CASSLSQTTGITDTQYF. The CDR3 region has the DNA TGTGCCAGCAGTTTATCGCAGACGACAGGGATCACAGATACGCAGTATTTT.

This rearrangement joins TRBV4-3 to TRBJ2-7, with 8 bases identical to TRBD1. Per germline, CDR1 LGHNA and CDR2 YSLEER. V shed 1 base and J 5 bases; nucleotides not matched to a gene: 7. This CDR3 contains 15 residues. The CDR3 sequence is CASSQGPLQGDEQYF. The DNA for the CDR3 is TGCGCCAGCAGCCAAGGTCCACTACAGGGGGACGAGCAGTACTTC.

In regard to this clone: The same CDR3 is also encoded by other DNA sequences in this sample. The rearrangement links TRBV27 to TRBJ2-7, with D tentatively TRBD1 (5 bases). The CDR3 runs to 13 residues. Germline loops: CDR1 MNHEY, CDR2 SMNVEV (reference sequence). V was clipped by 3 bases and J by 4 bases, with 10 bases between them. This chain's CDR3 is CASSFTGPYEQYF. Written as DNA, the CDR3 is TGTGCCAGCAGTTTCACAGGCCCATACGAGCAGTACTTC.

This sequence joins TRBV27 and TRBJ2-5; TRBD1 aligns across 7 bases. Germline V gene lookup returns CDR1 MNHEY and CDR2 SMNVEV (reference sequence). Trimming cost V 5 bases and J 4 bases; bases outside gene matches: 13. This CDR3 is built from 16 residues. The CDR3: CASSETRTGAGETQYF. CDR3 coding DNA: TGTGCCAGCAGTGAGACCCGGACAGGCGCAGGAGAGACCCAGTACTTC.

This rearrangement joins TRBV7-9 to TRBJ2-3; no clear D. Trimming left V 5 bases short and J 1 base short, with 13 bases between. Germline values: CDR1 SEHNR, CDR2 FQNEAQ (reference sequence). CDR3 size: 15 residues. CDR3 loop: CASSELGLGTDTQYF. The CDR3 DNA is TGTGCCAGCAGCGAACTTGGTCTGGGCACAGATACGCAGTATTTT. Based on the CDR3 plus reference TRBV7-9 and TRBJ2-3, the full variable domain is DTGVSQNPRHKITKRGQNVTFRCDPISEHNRLYWYRQTLGQGPEFLTYFQNEAQLEKSRLLSDRFSAERPKGSFSTLEIQRTEQGDSAMYLCASSELGLGTDTQYFGPGTRLTVL.

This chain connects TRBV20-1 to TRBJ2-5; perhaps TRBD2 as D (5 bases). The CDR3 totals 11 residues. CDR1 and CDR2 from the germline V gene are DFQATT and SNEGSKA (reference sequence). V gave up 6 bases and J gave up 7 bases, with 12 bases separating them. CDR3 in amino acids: CSAPTIGTQYF. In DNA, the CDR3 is TGCAGTGCGCCGACTATTGGGACCCAGTACTTC.

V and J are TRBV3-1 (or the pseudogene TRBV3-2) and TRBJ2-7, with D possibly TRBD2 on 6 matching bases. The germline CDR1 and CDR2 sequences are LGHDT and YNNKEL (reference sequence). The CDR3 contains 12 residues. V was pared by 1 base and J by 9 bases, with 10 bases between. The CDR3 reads CASSQGWGVQYF. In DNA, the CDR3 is TGTGCCAGCAGCCAAGGGTGGGGGGTGCAGTACTTC.

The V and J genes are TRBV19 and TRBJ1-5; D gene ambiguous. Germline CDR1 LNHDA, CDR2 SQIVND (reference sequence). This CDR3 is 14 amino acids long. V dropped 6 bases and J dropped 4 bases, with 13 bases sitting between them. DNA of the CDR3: TGTGCCAGTAGAAACGACATACTAAATCAGCCCCAGCATTTT. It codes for CASRNDILNQPQHF.

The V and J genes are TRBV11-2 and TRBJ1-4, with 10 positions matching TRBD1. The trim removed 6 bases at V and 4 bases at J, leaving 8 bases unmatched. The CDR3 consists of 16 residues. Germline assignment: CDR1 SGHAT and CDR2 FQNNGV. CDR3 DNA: TGTGCCAGCAGTTCCGGGACAGGGGCCCGTAATGAAAAACTGTTTTTT. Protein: CASSSGTGARNEKLFF.

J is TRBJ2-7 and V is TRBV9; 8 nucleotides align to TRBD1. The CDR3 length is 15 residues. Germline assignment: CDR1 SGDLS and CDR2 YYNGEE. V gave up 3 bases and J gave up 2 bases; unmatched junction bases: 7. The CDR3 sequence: CASSEGTGVTYEQYF. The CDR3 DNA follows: TGTGCCAGCAGCGAGGGGACAGGTGTTACCTACGAGCAGTACTTC.

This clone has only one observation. CDR3 sequence reads: CASSPSGQGYNSPLHF. The CDR3 region has the DNA TGTGCCAGCAGCCCATCCGGACAGGGCTATAATTCACCCCTCCACTTT. V is TRBV9 and J is TRBJ1-6, with 8 bases matching TRBD1. The CDR3 has 16 amino acids. The J segment lost 3 bases and the V segment lost 4 bases, leaving 6 bases of the junction unmatched. Germline V CDR1 and CDR2: SGDLS, YYNGEE.

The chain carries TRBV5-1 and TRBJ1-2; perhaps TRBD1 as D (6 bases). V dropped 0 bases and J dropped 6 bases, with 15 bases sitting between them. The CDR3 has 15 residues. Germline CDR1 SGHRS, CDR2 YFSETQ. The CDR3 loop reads CASSLVDPGVDGYTF. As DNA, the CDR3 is TGCGCCAGCAGCTTGGTGGATCCAGGGGTAGATGGCTACACCTTC.

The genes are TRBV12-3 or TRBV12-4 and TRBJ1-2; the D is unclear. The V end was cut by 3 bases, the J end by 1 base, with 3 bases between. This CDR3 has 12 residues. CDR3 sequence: CASSFSNYGYTF. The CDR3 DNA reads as TGTGCCAGCAGTTTTAGTAACTATGGCTACACCTTC.

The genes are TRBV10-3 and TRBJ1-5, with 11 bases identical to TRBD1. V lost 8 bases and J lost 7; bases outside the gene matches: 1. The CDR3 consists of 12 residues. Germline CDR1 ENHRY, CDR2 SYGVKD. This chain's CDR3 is CAIGTGGQPQHF. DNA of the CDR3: TGTGCCATCGGGACAGGGGGACAGCCCCAGCATTTT.